The clone carrying this TCR beta chain was counted at least ten times. What it binds is not known. The data originate from a study of T cells in Graves' hyperthyroidism and ophthalmopathy. V lost 1 base to trimming and J lost 7 bases; unmatched junction nucleotides: 9. Germline CDR1 and CDR2: GTSNPN and SVGIG (reference sequence). The CDR3 runs 15 residues. TCR beta CDR3 region amplification was performed from RNA transcripts. The HTBI primer set served for first-round RT-PCR of the TCR CDR3. TCRdb processed the multiplex PCR reads anew with MiXCR; each CDR3 protein has one entry. The data show approximately 630,000 distinct CDR3 sequences, with 15% to 20% seen just once and less than 4.5% held by the top ten. Whole-study findings and limits: Ophthalmopathy was separated from stable hyperthyroidism by a 13 V-J model.

Thyroid ultrasound, orbital computed tomography, clinical symptoms, and serum thyroxine and TRAb underpinned diagnoses. V is TRBV30 and J is TRBJ1-1; 10 bases are shared with TRBD1. The receptor was derived from a woman in her 30s with Graves' hyperthyroidism. Sequenced material: blood. The CDR3 is CAWSDRDRGFSEAFF. CDR3 DNA sequence: TGTGCCTGGAGTGACCGGGACAGGGGATTTAGTGAAGCTTTCTTT. The variable domain in full, with the rest retrieved from reference TRBV30 and TRBJ1-1, is SQTIHQWPATLVQPVGSPLSLECTVEGTSNPNLYWYRQAAGRGLQLLFYSVGIGQISSEVPQNLSASRPQDRQFILSSKKLLLSDSGFYLCAWSDRDRGFSEAFFGQGTRLTVV.